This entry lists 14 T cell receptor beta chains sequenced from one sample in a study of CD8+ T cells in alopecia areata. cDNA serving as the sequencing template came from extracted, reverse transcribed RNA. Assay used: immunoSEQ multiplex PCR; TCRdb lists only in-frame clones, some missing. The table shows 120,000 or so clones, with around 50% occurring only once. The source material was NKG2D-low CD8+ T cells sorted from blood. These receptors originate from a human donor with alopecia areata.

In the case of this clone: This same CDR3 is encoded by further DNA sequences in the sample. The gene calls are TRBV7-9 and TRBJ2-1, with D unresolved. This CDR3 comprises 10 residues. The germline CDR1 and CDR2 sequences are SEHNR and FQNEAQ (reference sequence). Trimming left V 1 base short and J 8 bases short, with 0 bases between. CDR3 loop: CASSLDEQFF. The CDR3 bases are TGTGCCAGCAGCTTAGATGAGCAGTTCTTC.

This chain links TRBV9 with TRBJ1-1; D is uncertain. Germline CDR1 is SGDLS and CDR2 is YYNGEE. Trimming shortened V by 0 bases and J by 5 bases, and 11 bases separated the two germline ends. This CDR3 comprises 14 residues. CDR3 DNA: TGTGCCAGCAGCGTAGTTAGCGGGCAAACTGAAGCTTTCTTT. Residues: CASSVVSGQTEAFF. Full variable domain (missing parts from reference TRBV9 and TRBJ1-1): DSGVTQTPKHLITATGQRVTLRCSPRSGDLSVYWYQQSLDQGLQFLIQYYNGEERAKGNILERFSAQQFPDLHSELNLSSLELGDSALYFCASSVVSGQTEAFFGQGTRLTVV.

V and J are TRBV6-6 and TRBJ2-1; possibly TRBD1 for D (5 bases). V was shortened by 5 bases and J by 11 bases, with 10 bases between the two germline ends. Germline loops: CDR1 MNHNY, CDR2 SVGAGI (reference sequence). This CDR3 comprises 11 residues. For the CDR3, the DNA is TGTGCCAGCAGTCAGACAGAGCAGCAGTTCTTC. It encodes CASSQTEQQFF.

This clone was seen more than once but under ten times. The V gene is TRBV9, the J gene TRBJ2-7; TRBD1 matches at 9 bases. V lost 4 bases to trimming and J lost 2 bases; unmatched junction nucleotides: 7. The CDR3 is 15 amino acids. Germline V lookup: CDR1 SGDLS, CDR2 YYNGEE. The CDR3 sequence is CASSTWDRATYEQYF. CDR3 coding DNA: TGTGCCAGCAGCACATGGGACAGGGCGACCTACGAGCAGTACTTC. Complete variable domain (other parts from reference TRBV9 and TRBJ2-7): DSGVTQTPKHLITATGQRVTLRCSPRSGDLSVYWYQQSLDQGLQFLIQYYNGEERAKGNILERFSAQQFPDLHSELNLSSLELGDSALYFCASSTWDRATYEQYFGPGTRLTVT.

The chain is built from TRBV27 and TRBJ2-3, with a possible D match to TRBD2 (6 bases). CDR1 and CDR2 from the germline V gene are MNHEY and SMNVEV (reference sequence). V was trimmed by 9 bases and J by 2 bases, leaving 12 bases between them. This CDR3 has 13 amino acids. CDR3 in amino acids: CASREPLTDTQYF. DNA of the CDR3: TGTGCCAGTCGGGAGCCCCTCACAGATACGCAGTATTTT.

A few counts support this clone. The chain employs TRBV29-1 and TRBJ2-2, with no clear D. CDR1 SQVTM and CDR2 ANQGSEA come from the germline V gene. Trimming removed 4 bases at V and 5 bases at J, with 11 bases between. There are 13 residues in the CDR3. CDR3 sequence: CSVVWGWTGELFF. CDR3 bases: TGCAGCGTTGTTTGGGGTTGGACCGGGGAGCTGTTTTTT.

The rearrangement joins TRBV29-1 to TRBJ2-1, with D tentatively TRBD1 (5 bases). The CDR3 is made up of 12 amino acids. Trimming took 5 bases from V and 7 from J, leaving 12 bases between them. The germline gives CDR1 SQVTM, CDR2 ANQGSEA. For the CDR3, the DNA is TGCAGCGTTTCAGGCAGGGTAAATGAGCAGTTCTTC. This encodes CSVSGRVNEQFF.

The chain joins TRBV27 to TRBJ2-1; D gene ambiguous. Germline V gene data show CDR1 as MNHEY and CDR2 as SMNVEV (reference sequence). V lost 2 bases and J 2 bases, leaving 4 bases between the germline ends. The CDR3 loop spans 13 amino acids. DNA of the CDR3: TGTGCCAGCAGTTTAGCTACCTACAATGAGCAGTTCTTC. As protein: CASSLATYNEQFF.

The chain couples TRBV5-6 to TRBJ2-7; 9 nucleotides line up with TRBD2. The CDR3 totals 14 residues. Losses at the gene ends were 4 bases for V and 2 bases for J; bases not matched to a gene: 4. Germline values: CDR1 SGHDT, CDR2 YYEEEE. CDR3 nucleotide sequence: TGTGCCAGCAGCCCGGGACTAGCACCCTACGAGCAGTACTTC. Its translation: CASSPGLAPYEQYF.

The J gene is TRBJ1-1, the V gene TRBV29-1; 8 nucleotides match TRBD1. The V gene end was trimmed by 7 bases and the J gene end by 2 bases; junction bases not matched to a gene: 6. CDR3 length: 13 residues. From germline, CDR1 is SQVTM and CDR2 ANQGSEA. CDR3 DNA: TGCAGCGCCCCGGGACAGGATAACACTGAAGCTTTCTTT. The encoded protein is CSAPGQDNTEAFF.

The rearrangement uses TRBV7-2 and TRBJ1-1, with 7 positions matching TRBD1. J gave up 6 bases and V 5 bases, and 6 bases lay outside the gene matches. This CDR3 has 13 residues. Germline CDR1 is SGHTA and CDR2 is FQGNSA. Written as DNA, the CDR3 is TGTGCCAGCAGCCTAGACAGGGTCCCTGAAGCTTTCTTT. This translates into CASSLDRVPEAFF.

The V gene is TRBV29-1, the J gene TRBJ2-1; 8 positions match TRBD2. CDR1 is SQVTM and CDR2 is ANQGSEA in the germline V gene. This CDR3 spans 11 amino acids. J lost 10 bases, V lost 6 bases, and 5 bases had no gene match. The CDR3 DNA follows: TGCAGCGTGTCGCCGGGAGGGGAGCAGTTCTTC. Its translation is CSVSPGGEQFF.

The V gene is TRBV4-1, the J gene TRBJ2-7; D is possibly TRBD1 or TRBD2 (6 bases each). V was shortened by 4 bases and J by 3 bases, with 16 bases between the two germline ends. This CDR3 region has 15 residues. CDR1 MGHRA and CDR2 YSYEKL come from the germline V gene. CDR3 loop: CASSLGGISLYEQYF. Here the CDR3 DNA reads TGCGCCAGCAGCCTAGGGGGGATTAGTCTCTACGAGCAGTACTTC.

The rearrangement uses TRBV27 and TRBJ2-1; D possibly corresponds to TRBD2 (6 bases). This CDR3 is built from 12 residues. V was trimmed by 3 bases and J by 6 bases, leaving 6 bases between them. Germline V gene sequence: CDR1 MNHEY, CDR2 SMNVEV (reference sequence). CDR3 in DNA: TGTGCCAGCAGTTTGCGGGGCAATGAGCAGTTCTTC. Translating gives CASSLRGNEQFF.